This TCR beta chain was sequenced for a study of technical replicates of blood from several donors. Germline trimming cut 3 bases from V and 15 bases from J; bases unmatched to any gene: 15. CDR1 and CDR2 from the germline V gene are SGDLS and YYNGEE. The CDR3 is 15 residues long. Using immunoSEQ multiplex PCR, the repertoire was profiled, and TCRdb retains in-frame clones only, with some absent. The table shows 55,000 to 75,000 clones, with roughly 90% occurring only once. The sequence derives from a human donor in good health. The specimen was T cells isolated from PBMCs. The genes are TRBV9 and TRBJ2-1, with 10 bases matching TRBD2. The CDR3 DNA sequence: TGTGCCAGCAGCGAGGGGAGGGCTAGCGGGAGTTTTTTGTTCTTC. Translation gives CASSEGRASGSFLFF.